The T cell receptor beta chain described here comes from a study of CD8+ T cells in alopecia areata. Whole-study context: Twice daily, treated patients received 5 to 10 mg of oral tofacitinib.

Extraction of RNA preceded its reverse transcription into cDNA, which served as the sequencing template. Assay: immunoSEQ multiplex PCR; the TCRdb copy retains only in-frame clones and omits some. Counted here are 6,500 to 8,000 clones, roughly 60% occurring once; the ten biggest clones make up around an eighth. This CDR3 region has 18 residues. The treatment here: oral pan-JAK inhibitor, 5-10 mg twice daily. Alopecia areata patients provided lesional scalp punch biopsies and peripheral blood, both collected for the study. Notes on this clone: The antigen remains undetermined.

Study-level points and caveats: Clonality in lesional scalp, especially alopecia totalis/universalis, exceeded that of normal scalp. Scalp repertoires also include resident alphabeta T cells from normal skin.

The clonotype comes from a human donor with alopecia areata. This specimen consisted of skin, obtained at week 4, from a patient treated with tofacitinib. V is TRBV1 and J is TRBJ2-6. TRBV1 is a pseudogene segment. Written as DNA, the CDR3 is TGCACCAGCAGCACGGTCAGTTTGTGCAAAAGTCGGGCCAACGTCCTGACTTTC. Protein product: CTSSTVSLCKSRANVLTF.